This paragraph covers one TCR beta chain sequence. As yet, its antigen is unknown. Rectal tissue came from one to two pinch biopsies taken at colonoscopy. The CDR3 loop spans 15 amino acids. Germline V lookup: CDR1 SEHNR, CDR2 FQNEAQ (reference sequence). V gave up 5 bases and J gave up 10 bases; unmatched junction bases: 11. The sample originates from a study of pediatric ulcerative colitis. This table comes from immunoSEQ multiplex PCR, and its TCRdb copy is limited to in-frame clones, with some not included. The sample yields about 22,000 clones, 71% seen once. Study outcomes and limitations: Rectal repertoires separated controls, mild-moderate and acute severe colitis. Rectal pinch biopsies may include blood-derived T cells. Two patients had blood samples with substantially reduced template counts.

This receptor was taken from a boy between 5 and 17 years old with severe ulcerative colitis. The sequencing input was gut tissue. The V gene is TRBV7-9, the J gene TRBJ2-1, with 10 nucleotides matching TRBD2. The CDR3 nucleotides read TGTGCCAGCAGCGGACTAAGCGGGGGGGCCGCGGAGCAGTTCTTC. The encoded protein is CASSGLSGGAAEQFF. Full variable domain (outside the CDR3, taken from reference TRBV7-9 and TRBJ2-1): DTGVSQNPRHKITKRGQNVTFRCDPISEHNRLYWYRQTLGQGPEFLTYFQNEAQLEKSRLLSDRFSAERPKGSFSTLEIQRTEQGDSAMYLCASSGLSGGAAEQFFGPGTRLTVL.